Sequencing of this TCR beta chain was carried out in a study of CD8 T cells in ankylosing spondylitis. This CDR3 is 12 amino acids long. Trimming shortened V by 1 base and J by 4 bases, and 5 bases separated the two germline ends. Germline assignment: CDR1 SGHAT and CDR2 FQDESV (reference sequence). From the 5' RACE reads, TCRdb called clonotypes with MiXCR, one entry per CDR3 protein. In the table there are about 130,000 distinct CDR3 sequences, around 9% of which are singletons. The sequence was collected from a male donor with ankylosing spondylitis or in good health (not recorded which). Sequencing used blood, either unsorted or a sorted T cell fraction (not recorded which). The chain uses TRBV11-1 and TRBJ2-7; D is uncertain. The CDR3 DNA reads as TGTGCCAGCAGCTTAGAGTGGTACGAGCAGTACTTC. Translation gives CASSLEWYEQYF. Based on the CDR3 plus reference TRBV11-1 and TRBJ2-7, the full variable domain is EAEVAQSPRYKITEKSQAVAFWCDPISGHATLYWYRQILGQGPELLVQFQDESVVDDSQLPKDRFSAERLKGVDSTLKIQPAELGDSAMYLCASSLEWYEQYFGPGTRLTVT.